This is a list of T cell receptor beta chains from one sample in a study of blood T cell repertoires in COVID-19. Profiling relied on immunoSEQ multiplex PCR, and the TCRdb table lists in-frame clones only, not all of them. The sample lists hundreds of thousands of clones, around 90% seen once, with around 3.3% in the top ten. Sequencing was done on a sample of peripheral blood. These receptors were collected from a woman under 30 who had recovered from COVID-19. Both conserved end residues are part of each CDR3. The size of a clone is reported for some rows only, either as once, few or many, or as a class for expanded clones.

V gene	J gene	clone size	CDR3 length	CDR3 protein
TRBV9	TRBJ2-5	NA	13	CASSVDSQETQYF
TRBV7-2	TRBJ2-3	NA	16	CASSPTLAGVGDTQYF
TRBV7-9	TRBJ1-1	NA	13	CASSLDTGTMAFF
TRBV18	TRBJ2-1	once	16	CASSPPLAETYNEQFF
TRBV7-9	TRBJ1-6	NA	16	CASSLVAGTYNSPLHF
TRBV7-2	TRBJ1-1	NA	13	CASRVTGVTEAFF
TRBV21-1	TRBJ1-6	NA	15	CASSARTGHNSPLHF
TRBV5-1	TRBJ2-1	NA	14	CASSHGQGENEQFF
TRBV5-4	TRBJ2-1	NA	15	CASSLDLVSYNEQFF
TRBV7-9	TRBJ1-2	once	13	CASSQTLNYGYTF
TRBV19	TRBJ2-2	NA	15	CASSIGQGVFGELFF
TRBV11-3	TRBJ2-1	NA	16	CASSLSGLASYNEQFF
TRBV7-2	TRBJ1-2	NA	15	CASSTGRGANYGYTF
TRBV12-5	TRBJ2-1	NA	13	CASGLVPSNEQFF
TRBV19	TRBJ1-2	NA	15	CASSVQGQKLYGYTF
TRBV7-9	TRBJ2-3	NA	15	CASSTWGGSTDTQYF